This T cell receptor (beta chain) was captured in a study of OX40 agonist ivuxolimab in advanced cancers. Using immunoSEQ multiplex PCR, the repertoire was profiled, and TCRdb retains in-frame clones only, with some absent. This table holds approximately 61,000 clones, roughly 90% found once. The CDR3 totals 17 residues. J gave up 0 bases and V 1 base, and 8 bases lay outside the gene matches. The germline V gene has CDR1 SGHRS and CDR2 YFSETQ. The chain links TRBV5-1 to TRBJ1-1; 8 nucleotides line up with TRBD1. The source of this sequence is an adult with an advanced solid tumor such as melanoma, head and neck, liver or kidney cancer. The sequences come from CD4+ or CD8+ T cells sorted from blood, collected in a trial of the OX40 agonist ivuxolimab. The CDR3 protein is CASSLNRGGVLNTEAFF. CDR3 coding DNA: TGCGCCAGCAGCTTGAACAGGGGGGGAGTTCTGAACACTGAAGCTTTCTTT. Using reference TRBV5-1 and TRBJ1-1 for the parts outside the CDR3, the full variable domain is KAGVTQTPRYLIKTRGQQVTLSCSPISGHRSVSWYQQTPGQGLQFLFEYFSETQRNKGNFPGRFSGRQFSNSRSEMNVSTLELGDSALYLCASSLNRGGVLNTEAFFGQGTRLTVV.